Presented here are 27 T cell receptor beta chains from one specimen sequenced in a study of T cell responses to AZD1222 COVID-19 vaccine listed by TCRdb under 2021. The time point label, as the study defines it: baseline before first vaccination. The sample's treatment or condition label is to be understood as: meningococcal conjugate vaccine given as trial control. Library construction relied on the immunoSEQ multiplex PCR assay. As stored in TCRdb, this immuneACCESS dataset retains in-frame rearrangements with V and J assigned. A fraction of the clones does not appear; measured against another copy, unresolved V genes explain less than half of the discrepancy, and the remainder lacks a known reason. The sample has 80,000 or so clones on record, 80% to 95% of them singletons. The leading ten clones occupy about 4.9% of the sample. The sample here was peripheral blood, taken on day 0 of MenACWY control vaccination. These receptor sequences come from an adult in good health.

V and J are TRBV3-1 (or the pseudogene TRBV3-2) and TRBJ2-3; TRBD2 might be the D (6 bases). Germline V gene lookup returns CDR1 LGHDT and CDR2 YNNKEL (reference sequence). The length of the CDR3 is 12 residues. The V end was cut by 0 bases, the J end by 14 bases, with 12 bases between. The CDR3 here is CASSQDAGTWYF. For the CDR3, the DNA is TGTGCCAGCAGCCAAGATGCGGGAACTTGGTATTTT.

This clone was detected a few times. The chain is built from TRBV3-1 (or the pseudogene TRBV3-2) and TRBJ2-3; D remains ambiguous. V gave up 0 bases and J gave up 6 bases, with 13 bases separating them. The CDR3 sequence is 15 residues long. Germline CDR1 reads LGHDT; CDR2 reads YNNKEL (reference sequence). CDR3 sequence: CASSQDRGVRDTQYF. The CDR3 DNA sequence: TGTGCCAGCAGCCAAGATCGTGGGGTTCGGGATACGCAGTATTTT.

For the CDR3, the DNA is TGCGCCAGCGGACGGGACGGAAAAAACAATGAGCAGTTCTTC. Amino acid sequence: CASGRDGKNNEQFF. V usage is TRBV10-1 and J usage is TRBJ2-1; D is tentatively TRBD1 or TRBD2 (5 bases each). The length of the CDR3 is 14 residues. The V gene lost 8 bases and the J gene lost 5 bases, with 16 bases spanning the gap. Germline-derived CDR1 and CDR2 are WNHNN and SYGVQD (reference sequence).

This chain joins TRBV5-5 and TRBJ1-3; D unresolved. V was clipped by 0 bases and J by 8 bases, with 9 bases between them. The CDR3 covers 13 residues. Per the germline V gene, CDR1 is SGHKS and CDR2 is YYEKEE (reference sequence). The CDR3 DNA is TGTGCCAGCAGCTTGGGACCCGAGGACACCATATATTTT. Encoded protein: CASSLGPEDTIYF.

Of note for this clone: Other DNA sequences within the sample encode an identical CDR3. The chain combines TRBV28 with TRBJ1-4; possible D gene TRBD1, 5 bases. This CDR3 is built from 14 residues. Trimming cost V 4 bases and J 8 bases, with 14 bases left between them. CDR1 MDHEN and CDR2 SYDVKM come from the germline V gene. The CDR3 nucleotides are TGTGCCAGCAGTTCGCAGGGACTGAACGAAAAACTGTTTTTT. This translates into CASSSQGLNEKLFF. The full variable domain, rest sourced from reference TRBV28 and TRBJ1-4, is DVKVTQSSRYLVKRTGEKVFLECVQDMDHENMFWYRQDPGLGLRLIYFSYDVKMKEKGDIPEGYSVSREKKERFSLILESASTNQTSMYLCASSSQGLNEKLFFGSGTQLSVL.

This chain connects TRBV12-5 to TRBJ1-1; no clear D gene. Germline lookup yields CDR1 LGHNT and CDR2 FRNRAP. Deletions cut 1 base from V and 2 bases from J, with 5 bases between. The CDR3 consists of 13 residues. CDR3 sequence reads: CASGLDGNTEAFF. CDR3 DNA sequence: TGTGCTAGTGGTTTGGACGGTAACACTGAAGCTTTCTTT.

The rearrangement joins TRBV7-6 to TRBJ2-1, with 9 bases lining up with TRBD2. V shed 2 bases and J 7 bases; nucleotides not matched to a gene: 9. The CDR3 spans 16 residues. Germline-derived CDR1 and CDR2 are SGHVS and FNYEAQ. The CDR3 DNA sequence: TGTGCCAGCAGCTTATCGGCTAGCGGGAAAAGAAATGAGCAGTTCTTC. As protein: CASSLSASGKRNEQFF.

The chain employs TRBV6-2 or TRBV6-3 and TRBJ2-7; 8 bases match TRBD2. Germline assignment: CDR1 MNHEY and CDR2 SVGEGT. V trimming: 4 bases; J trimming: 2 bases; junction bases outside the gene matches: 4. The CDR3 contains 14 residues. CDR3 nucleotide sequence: TGTGCCAGCAGTTTGAGCGGGAGCCCCTACGAGCAGTACTTC. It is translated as CASSLSGSPYEQYF.

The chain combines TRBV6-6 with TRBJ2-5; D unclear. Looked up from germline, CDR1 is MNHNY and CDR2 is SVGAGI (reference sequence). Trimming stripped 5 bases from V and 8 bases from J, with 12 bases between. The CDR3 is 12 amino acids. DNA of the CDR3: TGTGCCAGCAGTCTCCCGTCCGGAACCCAGTACTTC. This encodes CASSLPSGTQYF.

This CDR3 is CAWTLTPDTQYF. The CDR3 region has the DNA TGTGCCTGGACCCTAACTCCAGATACGCAGTATTTT. The rearrangement links TRBV30 to TRBJ2-3; no clear D gene. Trimming shortened V by 4 bases and J by 4 bases, and 9 bases separated the two germline ends. Germline V gives CDR1 GTSNPN, CDR2 SVGIG (reference sequence). The CDR3 is 12 residues long.

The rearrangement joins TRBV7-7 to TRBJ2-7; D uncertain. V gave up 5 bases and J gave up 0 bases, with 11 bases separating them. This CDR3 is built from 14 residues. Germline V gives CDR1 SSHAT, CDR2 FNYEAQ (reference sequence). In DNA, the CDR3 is TGTGCCAGCAGCCCCGGGCCGAACTCCTACGAGCAGTACTTC. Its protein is CASSPGPNSYEQYF. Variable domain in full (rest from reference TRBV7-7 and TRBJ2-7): GAGVSQSPRYKVTKRGQDVTLRCDPISSHATLYWYQQALGQGPEFLTYFNYEAQPDKSGLPSDRFSAERPEGSISTLTIQRTEQRDSAMYRCASSPGPNSYEQYFGPGTRLTVT.

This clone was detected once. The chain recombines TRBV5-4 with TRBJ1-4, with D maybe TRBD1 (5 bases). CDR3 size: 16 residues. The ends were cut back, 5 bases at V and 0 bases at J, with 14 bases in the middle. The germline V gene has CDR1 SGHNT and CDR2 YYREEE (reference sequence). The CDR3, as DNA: TGTGCCAGCAGTTCGGGGGGGACTGCAACTAATGAAAAACTGTTTTTT. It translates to CASSSGGTATNEKLFF. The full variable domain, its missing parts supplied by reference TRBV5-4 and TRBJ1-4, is ETGVTQSPTHLIKTRGQQVTLRCSSQSGHNTVSWYQQALGQGPQFIFQYYREEENGRGNFPPRFSGLQFPNYSSELNVNALELDDSALYLCASSSGGTATNEKLFFGSGTQLSVL.

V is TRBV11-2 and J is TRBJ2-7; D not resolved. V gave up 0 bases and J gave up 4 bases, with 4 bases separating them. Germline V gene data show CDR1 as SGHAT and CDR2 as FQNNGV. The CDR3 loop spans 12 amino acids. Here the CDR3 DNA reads TGTGCCAGCAGCTTAGATGCATACGAGCAGTACTTC. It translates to CASSLDAYEQYF.

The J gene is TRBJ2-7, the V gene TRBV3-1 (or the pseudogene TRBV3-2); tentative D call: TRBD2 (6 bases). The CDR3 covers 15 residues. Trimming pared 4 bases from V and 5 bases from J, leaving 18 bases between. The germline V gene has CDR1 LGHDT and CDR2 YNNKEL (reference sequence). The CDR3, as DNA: TGTGCCAGCAGCCCCCGCGGGATACCCCACGACGAGCAGTACTTC. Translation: CASSPRGIPHDEQYF.

The DNA of the CDR3 is TGTGCCAGCAGCCCGGACCAGAACTCACCCCTCCACTTT. Translating it yields CASSPDQNSPLHF. The chain links TRBV11-2 to TRBJ1-6; D call uncertain. The CDR3 sequence is 13 residues long. V lost 5 bases to trimming and J lost 10 bases, with 12 bases between them. Germline assignment: CDR1 SGHAT and CDR2 FQNNGV.

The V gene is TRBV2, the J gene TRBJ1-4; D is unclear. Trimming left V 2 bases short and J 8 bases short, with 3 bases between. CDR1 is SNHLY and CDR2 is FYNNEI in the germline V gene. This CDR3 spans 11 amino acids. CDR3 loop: CASSEQEKLFF. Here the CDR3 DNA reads TGTGCCAGCAGTGAACAGGAAAAACTGTTTTTT.

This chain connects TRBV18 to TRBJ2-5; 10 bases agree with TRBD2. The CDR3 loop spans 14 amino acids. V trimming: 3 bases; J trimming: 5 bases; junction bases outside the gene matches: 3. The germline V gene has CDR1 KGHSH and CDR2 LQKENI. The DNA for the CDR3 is TGTGCCAGCTCACCGTCTAGCGGGAGTGAGACCCAGTACTTC. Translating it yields CASSPSSGSETQYF. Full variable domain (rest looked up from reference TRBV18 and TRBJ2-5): NAGVMQNPRHLVRRRGQEARLRCSPMKGHSHVYWYRQLPEEGLKFMVYLQKENIIDESGMPKERFSAEFPKEGPSILRIQQVVRGDSAAYFCASSPSSGSETQYFGPGTRLLVL.

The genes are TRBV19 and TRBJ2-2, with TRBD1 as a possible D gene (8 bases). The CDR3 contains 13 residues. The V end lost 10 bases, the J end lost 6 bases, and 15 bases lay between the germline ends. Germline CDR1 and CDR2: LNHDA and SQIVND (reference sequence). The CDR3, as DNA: TGTGCCATCCGGACAGGGAGGGCCGGGGAGCTGTTTTTT. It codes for CAIRTGRAGELFF.

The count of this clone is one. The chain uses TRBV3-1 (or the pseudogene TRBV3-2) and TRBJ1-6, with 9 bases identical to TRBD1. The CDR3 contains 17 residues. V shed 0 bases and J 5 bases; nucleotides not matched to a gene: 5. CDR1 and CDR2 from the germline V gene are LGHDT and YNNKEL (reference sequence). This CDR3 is CASSQEFGQGNNSPLHF. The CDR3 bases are TGTGCCAGCAGCCAAGAATTCGGACAGGGGAATAATTCACCCCTCCACTTT.

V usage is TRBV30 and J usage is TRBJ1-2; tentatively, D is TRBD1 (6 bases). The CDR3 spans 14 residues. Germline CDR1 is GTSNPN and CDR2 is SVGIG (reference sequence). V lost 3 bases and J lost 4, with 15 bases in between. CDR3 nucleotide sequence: TGTGCCTGGAGCATCCCAGGGGTATTCTATGGCTACACCTTC. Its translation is CAWSIPGVFYGYTF.

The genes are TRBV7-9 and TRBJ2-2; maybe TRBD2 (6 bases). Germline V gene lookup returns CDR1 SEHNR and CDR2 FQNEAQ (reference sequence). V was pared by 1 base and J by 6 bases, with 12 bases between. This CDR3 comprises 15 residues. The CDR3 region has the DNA TGTGCCAGCAGCTTAGGGGGGACTCCCCCCGGGGAGCTGTTTTTT. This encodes CASSLGGTPPGELFF.

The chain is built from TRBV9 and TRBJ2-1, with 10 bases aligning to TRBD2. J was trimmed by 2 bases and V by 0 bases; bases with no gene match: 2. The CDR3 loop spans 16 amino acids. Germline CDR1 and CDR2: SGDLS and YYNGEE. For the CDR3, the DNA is TGTGCCAGCAGCGTAGTAACTAGCGGGACCTACAATGAGCAGTTCTTC. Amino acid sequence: CASSVVTSGTYNEQFF.

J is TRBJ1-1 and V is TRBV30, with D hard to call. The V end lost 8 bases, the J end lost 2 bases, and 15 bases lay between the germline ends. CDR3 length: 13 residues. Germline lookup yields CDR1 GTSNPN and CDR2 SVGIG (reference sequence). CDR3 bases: TGTGCCGTAGCCACGGAGCGAAACACTGAAGCTTTCTTT. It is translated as CAVATERNTEAFF.

Written as DNA, the CDR3 is TGCGCCAGCAGCCAAGGGACGATGGGACGTCTCCTCAATGAGCAGTTCTTC. This codes for CASSQGTMGRLLNEQFF. The genes are TRBV4-1 and TRBJ2-1; D assignment may be TRBD1 or TRBD2 (5 bases each). The CDR3 has 17 amino acids. Germline loops: CDR1 MGHRA, CDR2 YSYEKL. Between the trimmed V and J ends, which lost 1 base and 6 bases, there was a span of 19 bases.

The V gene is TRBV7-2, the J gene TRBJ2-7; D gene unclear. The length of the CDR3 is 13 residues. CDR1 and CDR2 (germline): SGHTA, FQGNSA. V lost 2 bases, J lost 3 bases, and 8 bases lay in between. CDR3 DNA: TGTGCCAGCAGCTTATCCGGCGACTACGAGCAGTACTTC. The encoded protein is CASSLSGDYEQYF.

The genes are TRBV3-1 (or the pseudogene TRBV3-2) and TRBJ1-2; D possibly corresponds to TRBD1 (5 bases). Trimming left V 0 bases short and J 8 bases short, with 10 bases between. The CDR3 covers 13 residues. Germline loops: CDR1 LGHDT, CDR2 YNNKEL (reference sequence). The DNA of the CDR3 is TGTGCCAGCAGCCAAGAGGGTGGGGCCGGCTACACCTTC. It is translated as CASSQEGGAGYTF.

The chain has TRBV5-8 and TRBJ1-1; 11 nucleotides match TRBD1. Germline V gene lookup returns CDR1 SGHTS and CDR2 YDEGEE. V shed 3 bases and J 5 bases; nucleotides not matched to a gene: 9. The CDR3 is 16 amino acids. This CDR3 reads CASSSYGQGADTEAFF. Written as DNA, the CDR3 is TGTGCCAGCAGCTCTTACGGACAGGGGGCAGATACTGAAGCTTTCTTT.